Shown below are 10 T cell receptor beta chains from a single sample sequenced in a study of blood T cell repertoires in COVID-19. This table comes from immunoSEQ multiplex PCR, and its TCRdb copy is limited to in-frame clones, with some not included. This sample carries under 350,000 clones, around 90% of them seen once, and the ten largest clones take 1.7%. Sequencing used PBMCs or T cells enriched from blood (not recorded which). All receptors come from a woman in her 40s who had recovered from COVID-19.

V is TRBV7-2 and J is TRBJ2-3; no firm D call. V was shortened by 3 bases and J by 1 base, with 14 bases between the two germline ends. CDR3 length: 16 amino acids. Germline V gene data show CDR1 as SGHTA and CDR2 as FQGNSA. CDR3 sequence: CASSFFAAKCTDTQYF. CDR3 nucleotide sequence: TGTGCCAGCAGCTTTTTTGCGGCCAAGTGCACAGATACGCAGTATTTT.

This chain connects TRBV5-4 to TRBJ1-3; D may be TRBD1 (6 bases). The CDR3 is made up of 14 amino acids. Germline CDR1 reads SGHNT; CDR2 reads YYREEE (reference sequence). V dropped 2 bases and J dropped 7 bases, with 13 bases sitting between them. The CDR3 sequence: CASSLQGPRNTIYF. The CDR3 DNA sequence: TGTGCCAGCAGCTTACAGGGACCCCGGAACACCATATATTTT.

The gene calls are TRBV29-1 and TRBJ1-1, with D hard to call. The CDR3 length is 12 residues. The V gene's germline CDR1 is SQVTM and CDR2 ANQGSEA. The V gene lost 4 bases and the J gene lost 1 base, with 7 bases spanning the gap. CDR3 loop: CSVGRTNTEAFF. For the CDR3, the DNA is TGCAGCGTTGGTAGAACGAACACTGAAGCTTTCTTT. Full variable domain (outside the CDR3, taken from reference TRBV29-1 and TRBJ1-1): SAVISQKPSRDICQRGTSLTIQCQVDSQVTMMFWYRQQPGQSLTLIATANQGSEATYESGFVIDKFPISRPNLTFSTLTVSNMSPEDSSIYLCSVGRTNTEAFFGQGTRLTVV.

The chain combines TRBV13 with TRBJ2-1; the match to TRBD2 covers 10 bases. This CDR3 contains 15 residues. Germline assignment: CDR1 PRHDT and CDR2 FYEKMQ (reference sequence). V dropped 6 bases and J dropped 9; count of bases not matched to a gene: 11. The CDR3 protein is CASSSGSGGAREQFF. CDR3 coding DNA: TGTGCCAGCAGTTCAGGGAGCGGGGGGGCCCGTGAGCAGTTCTTC.

The genes are TRBV9 and TRBJ1-2; D call uncertain. The germline V and J ends were trimmed by 0 bases and 8 bases, with 14 bases remaining between them. Germline lookup yields CDR1 SGDLS and CDR2 YYNGEE. CDR3 length: 14 residues. CDR3 nucleotides: TGTGCCAGCAGCGTAGTCCGGGAAATCTCCGGCTACACCTTC. It codes for CASSVVREISGYTF.

The V and J genes are TRBV5-4 and TRBJ2-7, with a tentative D call TRBD2 (6 bases). Trimming stripped 3 bases from V and 0 bases from J, with 13 bases between. CDR1 is SGHNT and CDR2 is YYREEE in the germline V gene (reference sequence). The CDR3 runs to 15 residues. As DNA, the CDR3 is TGTGCCAGCAGCTCGGGCGGGACCTCCTCCTACGAGCAGTACTTC. Protein sequence: CASSSGGTSSYEQYF. Together with reference TRBV5-4 and TRBJ2-7, the CDR3 gives the full variable domain: ETGVTQSPTHLIKTRGQQVTLRCSSQSGHNTVSWYQQALGQGPQFIFQYYREEENGRGNFPPRFSGLQFPNYSSELNVNALELDDSALYLCASSSGGTSSYEQYFGPGTRLTVT.

The genes are TRBV5-1 and TRBJ2-7; 10 nucleotides agree with TRBD1. CDR1 SGHRS and CDR2 YFSETQ come from the germline V gene. The CDR3 has 17 amino acids. The junction had 10 bases not matched to a gene; V was cut back by 0 bases and J by 4 bases. The CDR3 is CASSLGAGTGVPYEQYF. In nucleotides, the CDR3 is TGCGCCAGCAGCTTGGGGGCCGGGACAGGGGTCCCGTACGAGCAGTACTTC.

The rearrangement links TRBV7-8 to TRBJ2-6; 9 positions agree with TRBD1. After removal of 11 bases from V and 1 base from J, the junction contained 9 bases not matched to a gene. The CDR3 sequence is 16 residues long. Germline values: CDR1 SGHVS, CDR2 FQNEAQ. CDR3 in amino acids: CAGGTGITSGANVLTF. The CDR3 DNA is TGTGCCGGAGGGACAGGGATTACGTCTGGGGCCAACGTCCTGACTTTC.

The chain combines TRBV7-3 with TRBJ2-1, with 11 bases fitting TRBD2. The V gene's germline CDR1 is SGHTA and CDR2 FQGTGA. The CDR3 covers 17 residues. Trimming at V came to 1 base and at J to 3 bases, leaving 5 bases not matched to a gene. CDR3 coding DNA: TGTGCCAGCAGCTTAAACAGACTAGCGGGAAGCTACAATGAGCAGTTCTTC. The encoded protein is CASSLNRLAGSYNEQFF.

The rearrangement links TRBV29-1 to TRBJ1-2, with D uncertain. Germline-derived CDR1 and CDR2 are SQVTM and ANQGSEA. Trimming took 4 bases from V and 0 from J, leaving 15 bases between them. The CDR3 spans 15 residues. Here the CDR3 reads CSVGRPQRSNYGYTF. CDR3 DNA: TGCAGCGTTGGACGCCCTCAGCGTTCTAACTATGGCTACACCTTC.